Listed below are T cell receptor beta chains from one sample, sequenced in a study of blood T cell repertoires in COVID-19. Libraries were prepared by immunoSEQ multiplex PCR; TCRdb keeps only in-frame clonotypes and omits some of them. The sample holds tens of thousands of clones; 80% are singletons and the top ten take more than 4%. The sequencing sample was made of peripheral blood. Receptors were obtained from a woman between 65 and 79 years old with acute or convalescent COVID-19. Both conserved end residues are part of each CDR3. Fields, in order: V gene, clone size, J gene, D gene, CDR3 protein, CDR3 DNA. The D gene is left open where the match is weak. The size field is filled for only some rows; it gives once, few, many or a size class.

v_call: TRBV21-1; clone_size: .; j_call: TRBJ2-4; d_call: .; cdr3_aa: CASSKARVGGDSANLAKNIQYF; cdr3_nt: TGTGCCAGCAGCAAAGCGAGGGTTGGTGGGGATAGCGCAAATTTAGCCAAAAACATTCAGTACTTC
v_call: TRBV18; clone_size: .; j_call: TRBJ2-3; d_call: .; cdr3_aa: CASSPPGHPAYTQYF; cdr3_nt: TGTGCCAGCTCACCGCCGGGACACCCAGCTTATACGCAGTATTTT
v_call: TRBV6-5; clone_size: once; j_call: TRBJ1-1; d_call: .; cdr3_aa: CASSYSKALEAFF; cdr3_nt: TGTGCCAGCAGTTACTCGAAAGCACTTGAAGCTTTCTTT
v_call: TRBV13; clone_size: .; j_call: TRBJ1-6; d_call: .; cdr3_aa: CASSLGLEGLSNSPLHF; cdr3_nt: TGTGCCAGCAGCTTAGGCCTGGAGGGGTTGAGTAATTCACCCCTCCACTTT
v_call: TRBV18; clone_size: .; j_call: TRBJ2-1; d_call: .; cdr3_aa: CASSPIAPALHGNNEQFF; cdr3_nt: TGTGCCAGCTCACCAATCGCTCCTGCCTTACACGGGAACAATGAGCAGTTCTTC
v_call: TRBV5-1; clone_size: .; j_call: TRBJ1-1; d_call: .; cdr3_aa: CASSRDRSLNTEAFF; cdr3_nt: TGCGCCAGCAGTCGCGACAGGAGCCTGAACACTGAAGCTTTCTTT
v_call: TRBV7-3; clone_size: .; j_call: TRBJ1-3; d_call: .; cdr3_aa: CASSLLPDYSGNTIYF; cdr3_nt: TGTGCCAGCAGCTTATTGCCCGACTACTCTGGAAACACCATATATTTT
v_call: TRBV4-2; clone_size: .; j_call: TRBJ2-5; d_call: .; cdr3_aa: CASSQEGAGTQETQYF; cdr3_nt: TGTGCCAGCAGCCAGGAGGGGGCAGGAACTCAAGAGACCCAGTACTTC
v_call: TRBV6-5; clone_size: .; j_call: TRBJ1-5; d_call: .; cdr3_aa: CASRGEGNQPQHF; cdr3_nt: TGTGCCAGCCGAGGTGAGGGCAATCAGCCCCAGCATTTT
v_call: TRBV19; clone_size: .; j_call: TRBJ1-1; d_call: .; cdr3_aa: CASSNRLGIGMTEAFF; cdr3_nt: TGTGCCAGTAGTAATCGTTTGGGCATTGGTATGACTGAAGCTTTCTTT
v_call: TRBV7-2; clone_size: .; j_call: TRBJ1-1; d_call: .; cdr3_aa: CASSLVPEMNTEAFF; cdr3_nt: TGTGCCAGCAGCTTAGTCCCGGAGATGAACACTGAAGCTTTCTTT
v_call: TRBV3-1/TRBV3-2; clone_size: .; j_call: TRBJ2-3; d_call: TRBD2; cdr3_aa: CASRHRLAGDKTDTQYF; cdr3_nt: TGTGCCAGCAGACATAGACTAGCGGGGGATAAAACAGATACGCAGTATTTT
v_call: TRBV27; clone_size: .; j_call: TRBJ1-4; d_call: TRBD1; cdr3_aa: CASSLQRQGEKLFF; cdr3_nt: TGTGCCAGCAGTCTCCAACGACAGGGCGAAAAACTGTTTTTT
v_call: TRBV10-3; clone_size: many; j_call: TRBJ1-5; d_call: TRBD1; cdr3_aa: CAISETGTGMQPQHF; cdr3_nt: TGTGCCATCAGTGAGACCGGGACAGGGATGCAGCCCCAGCATTTT
v_call: TRBV7-9; clone_size: .; j_call: TRBJ1-2; d_call: .; cdr3_aa: CASSLNRERANYGYTF; cdr3_nt: TGTGCCAGCAGCTTAAACAGGGAAAGGGCTAACTATGGCTACACCTTC
v_call: TRBV19; clone_size: once; j_call: TRBJ1-1; d_call: .; cdr3_aa: CASSPTRDTRNTEAFF; cdr3_nt: TGTGCCAGTAGTCCCACAAGGGACACGAGGAACACTGAAGCTTTCTTT
v_call: TRBV15; clone_size: .; j_call: TRBJ2-5; d_call: TRBD1; cdr3_aa: CATADRGEVQETQYF; cdr3_nt: TGTGCCACCGCCGACAGGGGTGAGGTCCAAGAGACCCAGTACTTC
v_call: TRBV6-2/TRBV6-3; clone_size: .; j_call: TRBJ1-1; d_call: .; cdr3_aa: CASSYNPFTEAFF; cdr3_nt: TGTGCCAGCAGTTACAATCCGTTTACTGAAGCTTTCTTT
v_call: TRBV6-6; clone_size: .; j_call: TRBJ2-1; d_call: TRBD2; cdr3_aa: CASGGVDYNEQFF; cdr3_nt: TGTGCCAGCGGGGGGGTTGATTACAATGAGCAGTTCTTC
v_call: TRBV4-2; clone_size: .; j_call: TRBJ1-1; d_call: TRBD1; cdr3_aa: CASSQEGDRRNTEAFF; cdr3_nt: TGTGCCAGCAGCCAAGAGGGGGACAGGAGGAACACTGAAGCTTTCTTT
v_call: TRBV21-1; clone_size: .; j_call: TRBJ1-1; d_call: .; cdr3_aa: CASSSLRTGEIEAFF; cdr3_nt: TGTGCCAGCAGCAGTCTCAGGACAGGGGAGATCGAAGCTTTCTTT
v_call: TRBV6-2/TRBV6-3; clone_size: .; j_call: TRBJ1-2; d_call: TRBD1; cdr3_aa: CASSSGQIYGYTF; cdr3_nt: TGTGCCAGCAGCTCGGGACAGATCTATGGCTACACCTTC
v_call: TRBV5-8; clone_size: .; j_call: TRBJ1-2; d_call: TRBD1; cdr3_aa: CASSPGQGASYGYTF; cdr3_nt: TGTGCCAGCAGCCCGGGACAGGGGGCGTCCTATGGCTACACCTTC
v_call: TRBV6-5; clone_size: once; j_call: TRBJ1-5; d_call: .; cdr3_aa: CASALLGHSNQPQHF; cdr3_nt: TGTGCCAGCGCCTTATTGGGCCATAGCAATCAGCCCCAGCATTTT
v_call: TRBV19; clone_size: .; j_call: TRBJ2-7; d_call: .; cdr3_aa: CASSIYAGDPYEQYF; cdr3_nt: TGTGCCAGTAGTATATATGCAGGGGATCCCTACGAGCAGTACTTC
v_call: TRBV19; clone_size: .; j_call: TRBJ1-1; d_call: .; cdr3_aa: CASSPAGTVNTEAFF; cdr3_nt: TGTGCCAGTAGCCCCGCCGGGACTGTGAACACTGAAGCTTTCTTT
v_call: TRBV18; clone_size: .; j_call: TRBJ2-3; d_call: .; cdr3_aa: CASSPPTLLRDTQYF; cdr3_nt: TGTGCCAGCTCACCACCGACTCTCTTGAGGGATACGCAGTATTTT
v_call: TRBV6-5; clone_size: .; j_call: TRBJ2-3; d_call: .; cdr3_aa: CASSYSRAASTDTQYF; cdr3_nt: TGTGCCAGCAGTTACTCGCGGGCTGCTAGCACAGATACGCAGTATTTT
v_call: TRBV18; clone_size: .; j_call: TRBJ2-5; d_call: TRBD2; cdr3_aa: CASSPRLAGGGSGETQYF; cdr3_nt: TGTGCCAGCTCACCCCGACTAGCGGGGGGGGGTTCGGGAGAGACCCAGTACTTC
v_call: TRBV7-3; clone_size: .; j_call: TRBJ1-6; d_call: .; cdr3_aa: CASSLVGGNSPLHF; cdr3_nt: TGTGCCAGCAGCTTAGTCGGGGGTAATTCACCCCTCCACTTT
v_call: TRBV15; clone_size: .; j_call: TRBJ1-1; d_call: TRBD1; cdr3_aa: CATSRGRDRETEAFF; cdr3_nt: TGTGCCACCAGCAGAGGCCGGGACAGGGAAACTGAAGCTTTCTTT
v_call: TRBV4-2; clone_size: .; j_call: TRBJ1-2; d_call: TRBD1; cdr3_aa: CASSQLDRGLPRPYTF; cdr3_nt: TGTGCCAGCAGCCAACTGGACAGGGGGCTACCCCGACCCTATACCTTC
v_call: TRBV4-1; clone_size: once; j_call: TRBJ1-3; d_call: .; cdr3_aa: CASSPDSFSGNTIYF; cdr3_nt: TGCGCCAGCAGCCCCGACAGTTTTTCTGGAAACACCATATATTTT
v_call: TRBV5-1; clone_size: .; j_call: TRBJ2-7; d_call: .; cdr3_aa: CASSLATELGYEQYF; cdr3_nt: TGCGCCAGCAGCTTGGCCACAGAATTGGGCTACGAGCAGTACTTC
v_call: TRBV12-5; clone_size: .; j_call: TRBJ1-6; d_call: .; cdr3_aa: CASGLDSNSPLHF; cdr3_nt: TGTGCTAGTGGTTTGGACAGTAATTCACCCCTCCACTTT
v_call: TRBV5-1; clone_size: .; j_call: TRBJ2-1; d_call: TRBD1; cdr3_aa: CASSWTGDLFYNEQFF; cdr3_nt: TGCGCCAGCAGCTGGACAGGGGACCTCTTCTACAATGAGCAGTTCTTC
v_call: TRBV24-1; clone_size: once; j_call: TRBJ2-1; d_call: TRBD1; cdr3_aa: CATSEWDSENEQFF; cdr3_nt: TGTGCCACCAGTGAGTGGGACAGTGAAAATGAGCAGTTCTTC
v_call: TRBV7-2; clone_size: .; j_call: TRBJ1-2; d_call: .; cdr3_aa: CASSLALITNYGYTF; cdr3_nt: TGTGCCAGCAGCTTAGCGCTAATAACGAACTATGGCTACACCTTC
v_call: TRBV10-3; clone_size: .; j_call: TRBJ1-2; d_call: .; cdr3_aa: CAISDSGGGNYGYTF; cdr3_nt: TGTGCCATCAGTGACTCCGGCGGGGGCAACTATGGCTACACCTTC
v_call: TRBV20-1; clone_size: .; j_call: TRBJ1-1; d_call: .; cdr3_aa: CSARDGTKWLF; cdr3_nt: TGCAGTGCTAGAGATGGGACAAAGTGGCTCTTT
v_call: TRBV2; clone_size: .; j_call: TRBJ1-3; d_call: .; cdr3_aa: CASSRGSGNTIYF; cdr3_nt: TGTGCCAGTAGCAGGGGCTCTGGAAACACCATATATTTT
v_call: TRBV19; clone_size: .; j_call: TRBJ2-6; d_call: .; cdr3_aa: CASSIDPSGANVLTF; cdr3_nt: TGTGCCAGTAGTATAGATCCCTCCGGGGCCAACGTCCTGACTTTC
v_call: TRBV25-1; clone_size: .; j_call: TRBJ2-1; d_call: .; cdr3_aa: CASLGASGPYNEQFF; cdr3_nt: TGTGCCAGCCTGGGCGCGTCTGGCCCCTACAATGAGCAGTTCTTC
v_call: TRBV5-6; clone_size: .; j_call: TRBJ1-1; d_call: TRBD1; cdr3_aa: CASSRPNRGLTNTEAFF; cdr3_nt: TGTGCCAGCAGCCGCCCCAACAGGGGGTTAACGAACACTGAAGCTTTCTTT
v_call: TRBV18; clone_size: .; j_call: TRBJ1-6; d_call: TRBD1; cdr3_aa: CASSPSPDRANSPLHF; cdr3_nt: TGTGCCAGCTCACCATCCCCTGACAGGGCCAATTCACCCCTCCACTTT
v_call: TRBV7-2; clone_size: .; j_call: TRBJ1-3; d_call: .; cdr3_aa: CASSLGGRAGNTIYF; cdr3_nt: TGTGCCAGCAGCTTAGGGGGCAGGGCTGGAAACACCATATATTTT
v_call: TRBV27; clone_size: .; j_call: TRBJ2-7; d_call: TRBD1; cdr3_aa: CASSLTGSYEQYF; cdr3_nt: TGTGCCAGCAGTTTGACAGGGAGCTACGAGCAGTACTTC
v_call: TRBV6-2/TRBV6-3; clone_size: .; j_call: TRBJ2-4; d_call: .; cdr3_aa: CASSYSGGNIQYF; cdr3_nt: TGTGCCAGCAGTTATTCCGGGGGAAACATTCAGTACTTC
v_call: TRBV6-6; clone_size: .; j_call: TRBJ2-5; d_call: .; cdr3_aa: CASSYSREQETQYF; cdr3_nt: TGTGCCAGCAGTTACTCACGAGAACAAGAGACCCAGTACTTC
v_call: TRBV7-2; clone_size: .; j_call: TRBJ1-4; d_call: TRBD1; cdr3_aa: CASSGRQGALNEKLFF; cdr3_nt: TGTGCCAGCAGCGGGCGTCAGGGGGCTCTTAATGAAAAACTGTTTTTT
v_call: TRBV9; clone_size: .; j_call: TRBJ1-2; d_call: TRBD1; cdr3_aa: CASSVVSTGGDYGYTF; cdr3_nt: TGTGCCAGCAGCGTAGTCAGTACAGGGGGGGACTATGGCTACACCTTC
v_call: TRBV4-1; clone_size: .; j_call: TRBJ1-3; d_call: TRBD1; cdr3_aa: CASSQTGTAGNTIYF; cdr3_nt: TGCGCCAGCAGCCAAACCGGGACAGCAGGAAACACCATATATTTT